One sample yielded the 12 T cell receptor beta chains listed below, sequenced in a study of identical twins. One entry per CDR3 protein, called by TCRdb with MiXCR from the 5' RACE reads. The sample shows 600,000 to 800,000 distinct CDR3 sequences, 21% of them seen only once. These same records also appear under a second study, on T cells expressing NK-cell markers.

Sequences were obtained from PBMCs. These receptors were collected from a woman between 18 and 29 years old in good health.

The chain recombines TRBV7-8 with TRBJ1-2; no clear D. V lost 5 bases to trimming and J lost 3 bases, with 13 bases between them. Germline values: CDR1 SGHVS, CDR2 FQNEAQ. The CDR3 covers 14 residues. CDR3 amino acids: CASSREPTDYGYTF. CDR3 DNA: TGTGCCAGCAGCCGAGAACCGACCGACTATGGCTACACCTTC.

The rearrangement links TRBV5-6 to TRBJ2-6; D gene uncertain. V was clipped by 1 base and J by 0 bases, with 8 bases between them. Per germline, CDR1 SGHDT and CDR2 YYEEEE. There are 16 residues in the CDR3. As DNA, the CDR3 is TGTGCCAGCAGCTTGCTTCGGAGCTCTGGGGCCAACGTCCTGACTTTC. This sequence encodes CASSLLRSSGANVLTF.

The CDR3 region is CASSLRIEAFF. The CDR3 region has the DNA TGTGCCAGCAGCTTGCGCATTGAAGCTTTCTTT. The V call is TRBV5-5, the J call TRBJ1-1; D call uncertain. This CDR3 has 11 residues. CDR1 SGHKS and CDR2 YYEKEE come from the germline V gene (reference sequence). The ends were cut back, 1 base at V and 7 bases at J, with 5 bases in the middle.

The CDR3 bases are TGTGCCAGCAGCGTAGTTGGACACAATGAGCAGTTCTTC. As protein: CASSVVGHNEQFF. The chain is built from TRBV9 and TRBJ2-1, with unresolved D. The CDR3 length is 13 residues. The V gene's germline CDR1 is SGDLS and CDR2 YYNGEE. V lost 0 bases to trimming and J lost 5 bases, with 6 bases between them.

The rearrangement links TRBV27 to TRBJ2-3, with TRBD1 matching over 7 bases. Trimming took 7 bases from V and 8 from J; bases not matched to a gene: 15. Germline loops: CDR1 MNHEY, CDR2 SMNVEV (reference sequence). This CDR3 region has 15 residues. The CDR3 sequence: CASISRGTAGVTQYF. In DNA, the CDR3 is TGTGCCAGCATATCAAGGGGGACAGCCGGAGTTACGCAGTATTTT.

There are many counts of this clonotype. One junction end disagrees with the germline gene, perhaps due to a read error. The rearrangement uses TRBV5-1 and TRBJ2-7; 9 nucleotides align to TRBD1. The CDR3 contains 11 residues. The V gene's germline CDR1 is SGHRS and CDR2 YFSETQ. CDR3 DNA sequence: TGCGCCAGCAGCCTGGGACAGGGCAAGTCCTTC. This translates into CASSLGQGKSF. Complete variable domain (other parts from reference TRBV5-1 and TRBJ2-7): KAGVTQTPRYLIKTRGQQVTLSCSPISGHRSVSWYQQTPGQGLQFLFEYFSETQRNKGNFPGRFSGRQFSNSRSEMNVSTLELGDSALYLCASSLGQGKSFGPGTRLTVT.

The chain links TRBV19 to TRBJ1-4, with D possibly TRBD1 on 5 matching bases. V lost 10 bases and J 4 bases, leaving 16 bases between the germline ends. CDR1 LNHDA and CDR2 SQIVND come from the germline V gene (reference sequence). The CDR3 has 14 amino acids. CDR3 amino acids: CATSKGRVNEKLFF. The CDR3 DNA reads as TGTGCCACCTCAAAGGGGCGGGTTAATGAAAAACTGTTTTTT. Filled out from reference TRBV19 and TRBJ1-4, the complete variable domain reads DGGITQSPKYLFRKEGQNVTLSCEQNLNHDAMYWYRQDPGQGLRLIYYSQIVNDFQKGDIAEGYSVSREKKESFPLTVTSAQKNPTAFYLCATSKGRVNEKLFFGSGTQLSVL.

This clonotype has only a few counts. This chain connects TRBV7-9 to TRBJ2-5, with D possibly being TRBD2 (5 bases). Germline V gene data show CDR1 as SEHNR and CDR2 as FQNEAQ (reference sequence). The CDR3 has 16 amino acids. V lost 1 base to trimming and J lost 5 bases, with 17 bases between them. DNA of the CDR3: TGTGCCAGCAGCTTAGGGTCTCTACTAGTCGGGGAGACCCAGTACTTC. The encoded protein is CASSLGSLLVGETQYF. The whole variable domain, filled in from reference TRBV7-9 and TRBJ2-5, reads DTGVSQNPRHKITKRGQNVTFRCDPISEHNRLYWYRQTLGQGPEFLTYFQNEAQLEKSRLLSDRFSAERPKGSFSTLEIQRTEQGDSAMYLCASSLGSLLVGETQYFGPGTRLLVL.

This clonotype has only a few counts. This sequence joins TRBV5-5 and TRBJ2-7, with D unresolved. CDR1 is SGHKS and CDR2 is YYEKEE in the germline V gene (reference sequence). Between the trimmed V and J ends, which lost 3 bases and 1 base, there was a span of 11 bases. The length of the CDR3 is 14 residues. CDR3 coding DNA: TGTGCCAGCAGCTCAGAGACTGCTTCCTACGAGCAGTACTTC. Translation gives CASSSETASYEQYF.

This rearrangement joins TRBV25-1 to TRBJ2-7, with a possible D match to TRBD1 (5 bases). The CDR3 spans 15 residues. The germline V gene has CDR1 MGHDK and CDR2 SYGVNS. Trimming left V 0 bases short and J 5 bases short, with 14 bases between. CDR3 in DNA: TGTGCCAGCAGTGAATATGTCCAGGGAAAGGACGAGCAGTACTTC. This encodes CASSEYVQGKDEQYF.

This clonotype was seen only a few times. An end of the junction does not agree with germline; a read error may underlie this. The V gene is TRBV25-1, the J gene TRBJ2-1; maybe TRBD2 (5 bases). This CDR3 is built from 11 residues. Germline V gene lookup returns CDR1 MGHDK and CDR2 SYGVNS. The CDR3 nucleotides read TGCGCCAGCAGCGCGGGCGTTGAGCAGTTCTTC. Residues: CASSAGVEQFF.

V is TRBV14 and J is TRBJ2-7; D call uncertain. The CDR3 is made up of 12 amino acids. Deletions cut 4 bases from V and 6 bases from J, with 10 bases between. Germline CDR1 SGHDN, CDR2 FVKESK. The CDR3 DNA reads as TGTGCCAGCAGCCCTAGTCCGGGCGAGCAGTACTTC. As protein: CASSPSPGEQYF. The variable domain in full, completed from reference TRBV14 and TRBJ2-7, reads EAGVTQFPSHSVIEKGQTVTLRCDPISGHDNLYWYRRVMGKEIKFLLHFVKESKQDESGMPNNRFLAERTGGTYSTLKVQPAELEDSGVYFCASSPSPGEQYFGPGTRLTVT.